This T cell receptor beta chain was sequenced during a study of CD8+ T cells in alopecia areata. Extracted RNA was reverse transcribed, and the resulting cDNA served as sequencing template. The assay was immunoSEQ multiplex PCR, and TCRdb's table has in-frame clones only and misses some. The repertoire holds about 220,000 clones, with under 75% as singletons. Documented treatment: oral pan-JAK inhibitor, 5-10 mg twice daily. CDR3 length equals 12 residues. V was shortened by 5 bases and J by 3 bases, with 7 bases between the two germline ends. Germline V gene lookup returns CDR1 SNHLY and CDR2 FYNNEI.

The sequence was collected from a human donor with alopecia areata. The specimen comprised CD4+ T cells sorted from blood, sampled at week 4, from a patient treated with tofacitinib. V gene TRBV2 combines with J gene TRBJ1-2; D remains unclear. The CDR3 protein is CASSLTDYGYTF. The CDR3 region has the DNA TGTGCCAGCAGTCTGACCGACTATGGCTACACCTTC.